This T cell receptor beta chain is from a study of T cell responses to AZD1222 COVID-19 vaccine. The overall study: Pooled together were second doses at about 4 or about 12 weeks.

Assay: immunoSEQ multiplex PCR; the TCRdb copy retains only in-frame clones and omits some. The sample shows under 200,000 clones, 85% to 95% of them seen only once. This CDR3 is 16 amino acids long. CDR1 is SEHNR and CDR2 is FQNEAQ in the germline V gene (reference sequence). J gave up 3 bases and V 4 bases, and 7 bases lay outside the gene matches. The receptor comes from an adult in good health. This rearrangement joins TRBV7-9 to TRBJ2-7; 12 bases agree with TRBD2. The starting material was peripheral blood, obtained on day 0 of AZD1222 vaccination. The CDR3 nucleotides are TGTGCCAGCAGCTCCCGGACTAGCGGGGATTACTACGAGCAGTACTTC. As protein: CASSSRTSGDYYEQYF.